Shown below are 24 T cell receptor beta chains from a single sample sequenced in a study of CXCR3-negative and CXCR3-positive naive CD8 T cells. Overall study findings and caveats: Greater hydrophobicity was found in TRB CDR3s of CXCR3-positive naive cells than of CXCR3-negative naive cells.

Libraries of TRB cDNA were made by 5' RACE and carried UMIs. TCRdb processed the 5' RACE reads again and assigns one entry to each CDR3 protein, with no DNA. The table lists over 95,000 distinct CDR3 sequences. The antigens of these receptors remain unknown. The specimen sequenced was naive CXCR3+ CD8+ T cells from blood. Subset described: CD45RO-CCR7+CD27+CD95- naive CD8+ T cells expressing CXCR3 (TNR3+). The source of these receptors is a human donor in good health. Some clones in this sample may be carry-over from other donors' samples.

V and J are TRBV11-3 and TRBJ2-7; as DNA is missing, the TRBD1 call by TCRdb cannot be tested. CDR1 and CDR2 (germline): SGHNT, YENEEA. The length of the CDR3 is 13 residues. Here the CDR3 reads CASSPVWGREQYF.

The V gene is TRBV2, the J gene TRBJ2-3; the D call of TRBD2 rests on TCRdb alone, since no DNA is present to check it. CDR1 SNHLY and CDR2 FYNNEI come from the germline V gene. The CDR3 is 16 amino acids. CDR3 region: CASIRLAGGVTDTQYF.

CDR3 protein: CASSQEGGSSNEQFF. This chain uses TRBV3-1 with TRBJ2-1; the TCRdb call, TRBD2, lacks DNA for checking. CDR1 is LGHDT and CDR2 is YNNKEL in the germline V gene (reference sequence). This CDR3 is built from 15 residues.

This sequence joins TRBV5-6 and TRBJ2-7; without DNA, the TCRdb call of TRBD1 cannot be checked. This CDR3 is built from 12 residues. From germline, CDR1 is SGHDT and CDR2 YYEEEE. CDR3 residues: CASSGGGHEQYF.

The V gene is TRBV29-1, the J gene TRBJ2-7; as DNA is missing, the TRBD2 call by TCRdb cannot be tested. In germline, CDR1 is SQVTM, CDR2 ANQGSEA. CDR3 length: 16 amino acids. This CDR3 reads CSVGTSGRIGTYEQYF.

This chain links TRBV27 with TRBJ2-2; TCRdb selects TRBD1, and the lack of DNA leaves this call unchecked. Germline V gives CDR1 MNHEY, CDR2 SMNVEV (reference sequence). The CDR3 contains 14 residues. The CDR3 is CASSFGADTGELFF.

The chain has TRBV6-2 or TRBV6-3 and TRBJ2-7; absent DNA, TCRdb's TRBD1 call cannot be checked. From germline, CDR1 is MNHEY and CDR2 SVGEGT. This CDR3 is 14 amino acids long. CDR3 sequence: CASSHRDSGDEQYF.

V is TRBV10-2 and J is TRBJ2-7. Germline assignment: CDR1 WSHSY and CDR2 SAAADI. The CDR3 runs to 15 residues. CDR3 loop: CASSERSGATYEQYF.

CDR3 residues: CATSREDRGDGYTF. The chain uses TRBV15 and TRBJ1-2; the TCRdb call, TRBD1, lacks DNA for checking. The CDR3 is made up of 14 amino acids. Germline assignment: CDR1 LNHNV and CDR2 YYDKDF (reference sequence). Using reference TRBV15 and TRBJ1-2 for the parts outside the CDR3, the full variable domain is DAMVIQNPRYQVTQFGKPVTLSCSQTLNHNVMYWYQQKSSQAPKLLFHYYDKDFNNEADTPDNFQSRRPNTSFCFLDIRSPGLGDTAMYLCATSREDRGDGYTFGSGTRLTVV.

The V and J genes are TRBV20-1 and TRBJ2-1; checking the TCRdb D call of TRBD2 is not possible without DNA. CDR3 length: 15 amino acids. The germline CDR1 and CDR2 sequences are DFQATT and SNEGSKA (reference sequence). The CDR3 protein is CSAPPDWGVYNEQFF.

The rearrangement joins TRBV14 to TRBJ1-2. Germline loops: CDR1 SGHDN, CDR2 FVKESK. The CDR3 runs 16 residues. This chain's CDR3 is CASSSSGPRTNYGYTF.

The chain has TRBV9 and TRBJ2-1. The length of the CDR3 is 13 residues. Germline CDR1 and CDR2: SGDLS and YYNGEE. CDR3 loop: CASSVNPNNEQFF.

V and J are TRBV7-2 and TRBJ2-3; TCRdb names TRBD2, which stays unverified in the absence of DNA. The CDR3 length is 19 residues. Germline values: CDR1 SGHTA, CDR2 FQGNSA. This CDR3 reads CASSLGGLAGGSSADTQYF.

V usage is TRBV7-2 and J usage is TRBJ2-7. This CDR3 is built from 12 residues. Germline values: CDR1 SGHTA, CDR2 FQGNSA. The CDR3 loop reads CASGYLSYEQYF.

The V gene is TRBV5-5, the J gene TRBJ1-5; checking the TCRdb D call of TRBD1 is not possible without DNA. The CDR3 is 14 amino acids. In germline, CDR1 is SGHKS, CDR2 YYEKEE (reference sequence). The CDR3 is CASSLDRGYQPQHF.

The rearrangement joins TRBV29-1 to TRBJ2-1; TCRdb returns TRBD2, unconfirmable since there is no DNA. CDR1 is SQVTM, CDR2 ANQGSEA, per germline. This CDR3 region has 13 residues. CDR3 residues: CSFPLAGGNEQFF.

V is TRBV5-6 and J is TRBJ2-7; TCRdb proposes TRBD1, but this gene call is untestable without DNA. In germline, CDR1 is SGHDT, CDR2 YYEEEE. The CDR3 sequence is 16 residues long. CDR3 residues: CASSLASGQSSYEQYF.

The rearrangement links TRBV7-9 to TRBJ2-1. CDR1 is SEHNR and CDR2 is FQNEAQ in the germline V gene (reference sequence). The CDR3 has 12 residues. The CDR3 sequence is CASTNLYNEQFF.

This chain links TRBV19 with TRBJ2-3; the TCRdb D gene call, TRBD1, has no DNA to confirm it. From germline, CDR1 is LNHDA and CDR2 SQIVND (reference sequence). This CDR3 has 16 residues. This CDR3 is CASSIFGDRAADTQYF.

V and J are TRBV27 and TRBJ2-1; as DNA is missing, the TRBD2 call by TCRdb cannot be tested. The length of the CDR3 is 15 residues. The V gene's germline CDR1 is MNHEY and CDR2 SMNVEV (reference sequence). This CDR3 is CASSLGLAGLNEQFF.

The genes are TRBV29-1 and TRBJ2-3; TCRdb reports TRBD1, a call that lacks DNA to check it against. This CDR3 has 18 amino acids. Germline V gene lookup returns CDR1 SQVTM and CDR2 ANQGSEA. This CDR3 is CSVVDLRDTLWGTDTQYF.

V gene TRBV2 combines with J gene TRBJ2-7. The CDR3 runs 15 residues. CDR1 and CDR2 (germline): SNHLY, FYNNEI. CDR3 in amino acids: CASSELRGRAYEQYF.

The chain employs TRBV28 and TRBJ2-3; the D gene TCRdb calls, TRBD2, cannot be checked with no DNA. Germline values: CDR1 MDHEN, CDR2 SYDVKM. This CDR3 spans 15 amino acids. The CDR3 protein is CASSFRLAGKDTQYF.

CDR3: CASSYFFGQGDTEAFF. The chain links TRBV6-7 to TRBJ1-1; absent DNA, TCRdb's TRBD1 call cannot be checked. TRBV6-7 is annotated as an ORF whose role is uncertain. The CDR3 runs 16 residues.